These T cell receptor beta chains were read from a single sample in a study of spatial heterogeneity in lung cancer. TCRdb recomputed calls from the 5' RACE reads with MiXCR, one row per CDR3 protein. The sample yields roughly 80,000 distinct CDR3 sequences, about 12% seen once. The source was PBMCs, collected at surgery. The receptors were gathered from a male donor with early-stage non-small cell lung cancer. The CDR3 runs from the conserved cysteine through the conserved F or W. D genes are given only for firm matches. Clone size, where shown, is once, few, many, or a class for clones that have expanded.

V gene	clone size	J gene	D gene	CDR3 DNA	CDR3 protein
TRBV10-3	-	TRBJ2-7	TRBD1	TGTGCCAGTACTACCCCCGGACAGGCCCACGAGCAGTACTTC	CASTTPGQAHEQYF
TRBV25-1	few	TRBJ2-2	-	TGTGCCAGCAGTAGGGAAGCAGGGAGGAACACCGGGGAGCTGTTTTTT	CASSREAGRNTGELFF
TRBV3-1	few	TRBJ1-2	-	TGTGCCAGCAGCCAAGTACAGTTCTATGGCTACACCTTC	CASSQVQFYGYTF
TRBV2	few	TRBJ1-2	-	TGTGCCAGCAGTGAAGGTGTCTATGGCTACACCTTC	CASSEGVYGYTF
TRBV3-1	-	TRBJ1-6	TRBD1	TGTGCCAGCAGCCAGGGACAGCTTAATTCACCCCTCCACTTT	CASSQGQLNSPLHF
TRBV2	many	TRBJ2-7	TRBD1	TGTGCCAGCAGTTCGGGACAGTCCTACGAGCAGTACTTC	CASSSGQSYEQYF
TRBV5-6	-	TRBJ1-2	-	TGTGCCAGCAGCTTGAAGGACCCCCCCTATGGCTACACCTTC	CASSLKDPPYGYTF
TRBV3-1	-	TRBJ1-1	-	TGTGCCAGCAGCCAAGATCAAAGGGCCTTAACTGAAGCTTTCTTT	CASSQDQRALTEAFF
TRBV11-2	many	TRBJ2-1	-	TGTGCCAGCAGCGGCTCCTACAATGAGCAGTTCTTC	CASSGSYNEQFF
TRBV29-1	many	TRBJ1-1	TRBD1	TGCAGCGGGGGACAGGGCGCAGGTGAAGCTTTCTTT	CSGGQGAGEAFF
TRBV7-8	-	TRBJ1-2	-	TGTGCCAGCAGCTTAGTGAGGGCTTCTGGCTACACCTTC	CASSLVRASGYTF
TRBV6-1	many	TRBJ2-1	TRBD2	TGTGCCAGCAGTGATACCGGGACTAGCGTTAGGAATGAGCAGTTCTTC	CASSDTGTSVRNEQFF
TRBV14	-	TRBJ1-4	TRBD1	TGTGCCAGCAGCCAAGGGGGACAGGGGTTCGAAAAACTGTTTTTT	CASSQGGQGFEKLFF
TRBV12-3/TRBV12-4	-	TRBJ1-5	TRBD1	TGTGCCAGCAGCATTCACTTCGGGACAGGGGGTCAGCCCCAGCATTTT	CASSIHFGTGGQPQHF
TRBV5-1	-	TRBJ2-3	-	TGCGCCAGCTGCTTGGCCAGCCAACTCACAGATACGCAGTATTTT	CASCLASQLTDTQYF
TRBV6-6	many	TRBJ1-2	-	TGTGCCAGCAGTTACTCGAATCCTTTATCTAACTATGGCTACACCTTC	CASSYSNPLSNYGYTF
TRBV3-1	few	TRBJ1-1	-	TGTGCCAGCAGTAGGGGCACTGAAGCTTTCTTT	CASSRGTEAFF
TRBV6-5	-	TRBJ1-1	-	TGTGCCAGCAGTTACTCGAGAGGGGACACTGAAGCTTTCTTT	CASSYSRGDTEAFF
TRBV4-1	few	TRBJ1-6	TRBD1	TGCGCCAGCAGCCAAGAGAGGGGACAGGGCCGATTTAATTCACCCCTCCACTTT	CASSQERGQGRFNSPLHF
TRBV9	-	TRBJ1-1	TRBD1	TGTGCCAGCAGCCTCCAGGGGGGGTCAGCTGAAGCTTTCTTT	CASSLQGGSAEAFF
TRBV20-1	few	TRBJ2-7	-	TGCAGTGCTAAAGGACCATATCCGAACGAGCAGTACTTC	CSAKGPYPNEQYF
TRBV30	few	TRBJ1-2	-	TGTGCCTGGACGGGCGGAATAAACTATGGCTACACCTTC	CAWTGGINYGYTF